This T cell receptor beta chain was recovered during a study of T cell changes during pregnancy in multiple sclerosis. The protocol was immunoSEQ multiplex PCR, while the TCRdb copy is restricted to in-frame clones and leaves out a portion. In the table there are about 34,000 clones, approximately 91% of which are singletons. Deletions cut 1 base from V and 2 bases from J, with 12 bases between. This CDR3 is built from 15 residues. Germline loops: CDR1 MNHEY, CDR2 SMNVEV (reference sequence). This clonotype was obtained from a female donor in good health, enrolled as a control in a pregnancy study. The chain employs TRBV27 and TRBJ2-7; no definite D call. Sequencing was performed on peripheral blood, taken in the second trimester of pregnancy. The CDR3 loop reads CASSLWAAIPYEQYF. The CDR3 nucleotides are TGTGCCAGCAGTTTATGGGCCGCTATTCCCTACGAGCAGTACTTC.